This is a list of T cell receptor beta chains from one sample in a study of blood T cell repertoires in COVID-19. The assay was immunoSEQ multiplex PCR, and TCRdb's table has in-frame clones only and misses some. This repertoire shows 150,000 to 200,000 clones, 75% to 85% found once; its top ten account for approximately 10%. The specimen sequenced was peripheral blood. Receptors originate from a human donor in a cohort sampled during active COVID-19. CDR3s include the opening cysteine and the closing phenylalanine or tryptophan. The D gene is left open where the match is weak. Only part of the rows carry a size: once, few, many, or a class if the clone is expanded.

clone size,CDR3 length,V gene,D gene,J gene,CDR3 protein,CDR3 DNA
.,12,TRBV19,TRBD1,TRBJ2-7,CANPDRGCEQYF,TGTGCCAATCCGGACAGGGGGTGCGAGCAGTACTTC
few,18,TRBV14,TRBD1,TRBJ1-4,CASSQDMVRTGTNEKLFF,TGTGCCAGCAGCCAAGACATGGTTAGGACAGGGACTAATGAAAAACTGTTTTTT
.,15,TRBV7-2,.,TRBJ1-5,CASSSNRNSNQPQHF,TGTGCCAGCAGCTCAAACAGGAATAGCAATCAGCCCCAGCATTTT
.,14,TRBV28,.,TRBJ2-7,CASTNTQGRYEQYF,TGTGCCAGCACCAATACACAGGGGAGGTACGAGCAGTACTTC
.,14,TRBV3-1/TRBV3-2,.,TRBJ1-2,CASSQDGVVGGYTF,TGTGCCAGCAGCCAAGATGGAGTAGTCGGTGGCTACACCTTC
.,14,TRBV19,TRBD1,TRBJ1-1,CASSQTGEATEAFF,TGTGCCAGTAGTCAGACAGGGGAGGCCACTGAAGCTTTCTTT
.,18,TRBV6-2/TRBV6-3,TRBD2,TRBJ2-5,CASSYPVAGDGRKETQYF,TGTGCCAGCAGTTATCCTGTAGCGGGAGATGGGCGAAAAGAGACCCAGTACTTC
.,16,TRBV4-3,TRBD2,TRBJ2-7,CASSQEVAGASYEQYF,TGCGCCAGCAGCCAAGAGGTAGCGGGAGCGTCCTACGAGCAGTACTTC
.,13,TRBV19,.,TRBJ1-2,CASSIGENYGYTF,TGTGCCAGTAGTATAGGGGAGAACTATGGCTACACCTTC
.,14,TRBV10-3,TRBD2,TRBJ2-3,CAISTSGRTDTQYF,TGTGCCATCAGTACTAGCGGGAGAACAGATACGCAGTATTTT
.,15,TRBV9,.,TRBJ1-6,CASSVGQGGNSPLHF,TGTGCCAGCAGCGTAGGGCAGGGAGGAAATTCACCCCTCCACTTT
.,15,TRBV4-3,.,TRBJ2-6,CASSQVSSGANVLTF,TGCGCCAGCAGCCAAGTTAGCTCTGGGGCCAACGTCCTGACTTTC
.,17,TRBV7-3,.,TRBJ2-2,CASSLEGGTLGPGELFF,TGTGCCAGCAGCTTAGAAGGAGGGACTCTGGGCCCCGGGGAGCTGTTTTTT
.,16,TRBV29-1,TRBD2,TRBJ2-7,CSAEGGLAGGAYEQYF,TGCAGCGCTGAAGGAGGACTAGCGGGAGGGGCCTACGAGCAGTACTTC
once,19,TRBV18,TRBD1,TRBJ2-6,CASSPRLLGRTGGANVLTF,TGTGCCAGCTCACCACGCCTGCTAGGGCGGACAGGGGGGGCCAACGTCCTGACTTTC
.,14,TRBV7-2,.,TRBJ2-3,CASSLGVGPDTQYF,TGTGCCAGCAGCTTAGGGGTGGGCCCAGATACGCAGTATTTT
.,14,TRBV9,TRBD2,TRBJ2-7,CASSVATSGSEQYF,TGTGCCAGCAGCGTAGCTACTAGCGGGTCGGAGCAGTACTTC
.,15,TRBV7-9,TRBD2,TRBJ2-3,CASTELAEAAGTQYF,TGTGCCAGCACCGAACTAGCGGAAGCCGCGGGTACGCAGTATTTT
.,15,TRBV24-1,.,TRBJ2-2,CATSEGLAKTGELFF,TGTGCCACCAGTGAAGGGCTAGCGAAAACCGGGGAGCTGTTTTTT
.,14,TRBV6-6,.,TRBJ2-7,CASSQQEGVGEQYF,TGTGCCAGCAGTCAACAAGAGGGGGTGGGCGAGCAGTACTTC
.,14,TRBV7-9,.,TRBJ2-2,CASFRQENTGELFF,TGTGCCAGCTTCCGTCAGGAGAACACCGGGGAGCTGTTTTTT
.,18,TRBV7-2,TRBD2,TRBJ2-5,CASSRSGASGGKEETQYF,TGTGCCAGCTCTCGGAGCGGGGCTAGCGGGGGGAAAGAAGAGACCCAGTACTTC
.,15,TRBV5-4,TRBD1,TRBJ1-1,CASSPPTGGNTEAFF,TGTGCCAGCAGCCCGCCGACAGGGGGGAACACTGAAGCTTTCTTT
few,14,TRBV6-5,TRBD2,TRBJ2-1,CASMGLASGNEQFF,TGTGCCAGCATGGGACTAGCGAGTGGAAATGAGCAGTTCTTC
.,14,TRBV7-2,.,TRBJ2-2,CASSQPTKTGELFF,TGTGCCAGCAGCCAGCCTACTAAGACCGGGGAGCTGTTTTTT
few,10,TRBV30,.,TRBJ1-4,CVVGHEKLFF,TGTGTCGTGGGACACGAAAAACTGTTTTTT
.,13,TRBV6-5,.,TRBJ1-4,CASSWQEGEKLFF,TGTGCCAGCTCCTGGCAGGAGGGGGAAAAACTGTTTTTT
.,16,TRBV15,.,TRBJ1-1,CATSRDRAGMNTEAFF,TGTGCCACCAGCAGAGATCGCGCAGGGATGAACACTGAAGCTTTCTTT
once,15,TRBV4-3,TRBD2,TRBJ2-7,CASSQEVAGLFEQYF,TGCGCCAGCAGCCAAGAGGTAGCGGGACTGTTCGAGCAGTACTTC
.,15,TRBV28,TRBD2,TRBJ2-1,CASTKGLAGSYEQFF,TGTGCCAGCACCAAAGGACTAGCTGGTTCCTATGAGCAGTTCTTC
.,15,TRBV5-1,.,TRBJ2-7,CASSSWQGTAYEQYF,TGCGCCAGCAGCTCCTGGCAGGGAACGGCCTACGAGCAGTACTTC
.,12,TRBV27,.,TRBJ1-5,CASSSGGQPQHF,TGTGCCAGCAGTTCCGGGGGTCAGCCCCAGCATTTT
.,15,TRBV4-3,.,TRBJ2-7,CASSPEAWQAYEQYF,TGCGCCAGCAGCCCAGAGGCGTGGCAGGCCTACGAGCAGTACTTC
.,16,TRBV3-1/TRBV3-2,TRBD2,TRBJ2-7,CASSRKLAGGSYEQYF,TGTGCCAGCAGCCGTAAACTAGCGGGGGGGTCCTACGAGCAGTACTTC
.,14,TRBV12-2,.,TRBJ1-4,CASRLVAGLNKLFF,TGTGCAAGTCGCTTGGTTGCAGGGTTGAATAAACTGTTTTTT
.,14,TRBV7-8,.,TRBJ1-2,CASSSSALQRGYTF,TGTGCCAGCAGCTCCTCCGCCCTGCAGCGGGGCTACACCTTC
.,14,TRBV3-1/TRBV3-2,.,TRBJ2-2,CASSFGAATGELFF,TGTGCCAGCAGCTTCGGAGCGGCCACCGGGGAGCTGTTTTTT
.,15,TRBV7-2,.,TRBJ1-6,CASSLASGGNSPLHF,TGTGCCAGCAGCTTAGCGAGCGGGGGGAATTCACCCCTCCACTTT
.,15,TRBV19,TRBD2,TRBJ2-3,CASSIAGGGTDTQYF,TGTGCCAGTAGTATAGCCGGGGGGGGCACAGATACGCAGTATTTT
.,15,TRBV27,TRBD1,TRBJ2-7,CASSPDRITKFEQYF,TGTGCCAGCAGCCCGGACAGGATCACCAAATTCGAGCAGTACTTC
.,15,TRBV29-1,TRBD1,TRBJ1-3,CSVRDRTYSGNTIYF,TGCAGCGTGAGGGACAGGACATACTCTGGAAACACCATATATTTT
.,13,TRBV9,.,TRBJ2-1,CASSTGANNEQFF,TGTGCCAGCAGCACTGGGGCCAACAATGAGCAGTTCTTC
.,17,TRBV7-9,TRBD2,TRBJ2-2,CASSLTSGASNTGELFF,TGTGCCAGCAGCTTAACTAGCGGGGCTTCGAACACCGGGGAGCTGTTTTTT
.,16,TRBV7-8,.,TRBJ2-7,CASSRGHRGGAYEQYF,TGTGCCAGCAGCCGAGGCCACAGGGGGGGTGCCTACGAGCAGTACTTC
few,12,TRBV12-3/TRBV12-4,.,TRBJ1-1,CASSFTGTEAFF,TGTGCCAGCAGTTTTACGGGGACTGAAGCTTTCTTT
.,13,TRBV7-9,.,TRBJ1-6,CASSETQGSPLHF,TGTGCCAGCAGCGAAACTCAGGGCTCACCCCTCCACTTT
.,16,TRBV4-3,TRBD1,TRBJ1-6,CASSQAATGPNSPLHF,TGCGCCAGCAGCCAGGCCGCGACAGGGCCTAATTCACCCCTCCACTTT
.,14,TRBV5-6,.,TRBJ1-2,CASSLSVATYGYTF,TGTGCCAGCAGCTTGAGTGTGGCAACCTATGGCTACACCTTC
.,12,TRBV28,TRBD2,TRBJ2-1,CASSFIAGEQFF,TGTGCCAGCAGTTTTATAGCGGGCGAGCAGTTCTTC
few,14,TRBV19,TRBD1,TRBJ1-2,CASSIAGTGGGYTF,TGTGCCAGTAGTATAGCCGGGACAGGGGGCGGCTACACCTTC
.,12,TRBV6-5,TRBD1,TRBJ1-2,CASSRTGEGYTF,TGTGCCAGCAGTCGGACAGGGGAGGGCTACACCTTC
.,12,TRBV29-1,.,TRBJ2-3,CSVADSTDTQYF,TGCAGCGTAGCGGACAGCACAGATACGCAGTATTTT